Each of the 10 T cell receptor beta chains below was sequenced from the same sample in a study of siplizumab effects on memory and regulatory T cells. Sequencing was performed with immunoSEQ multiplex PCR; in TCRdb, only in-frame clones are kept and a portion is missing. Of about 100,000 clones in the sample, approximately 94% were seen once. Sequencing was done on a sample of non-Treg CD4+ T cells sorted from blood. The source is a human donor in good health.

This rearrangement joins TRBV21-1 to TRBJ2-2; the table assigns TRBD1, which was not confirmed against the DNA. TRBV21-1 is shown as a pseudogene. The CDR3 runs 17 residues. CDR3 sequence: CASSARKGQGLTGELFF. Written as DNA, the CDR3 is TGTGCCAGCAGCGCCAGGAAGGGACAGGGGTTAACCGGGGAGCTGTTTTTT.

The chain joins TRBV18 to TRBJ2-2; 8 bases are a match to TRBD2. This CDR3 contains 16 residues. Trimming took 4 bases from V and 4 from J; bases not matched to a gene: 8. Germline values: CDR1 KGHSH, CDR2 LQKENI. CDR3 DNA sequence: TGTGCCAGCTCACTTGAAGGGACTAGGCTCACCGGGGAGCTGTTTTTT. It specifies CASSLEGTRLTGELFF.

The V gene is TRBV4-1, the J gene TRBJ2-1; weak D call: TRBD2 (5 bases). The CDR3 runs 12 residues. Germline CDR1 and CDR2: MGHRA and YSYEKL. V was pared by 4 bases and J by 8 bases, with 9 bases between. The CDR3 DNA sequence: TGCGCCAGCAGCCGACACGGGGATGAGCAGTTCTTC. Encoded protein: CASSRHGDEQFF.

The rearrangement joins TRBV18 to TRBJ2-7; D not certain. CDR3 length: 13 amino acids. Trimming removed 2 bases from V and 4 bases from J, with 9 bases in between. The germline V gene has CDR1 KGHSH and CDR2 LQKENI. The CDR3 region has the DNA TGTGCCAGCTCACCAGAGACCGCTTACGAGCAGTACTTC. This codes for CASSPETAYEQYF. Full variable domain (missing parts from reference TRBV18 and TRBJ2-7): NAGVMQNPRHLVRRRGQEARLRCSPMKGHSHVYWYRQLPEEGLKFMVYLQKENIIDESGMPKERFSAEFPKEGPSILRIQQVVRGDSAAYFCASSPETAYEQYFGPGTRLTVT.

The rearrangement uses TRBV28 and TRBJ2-3, with a tentative D call TRBD1 (5 bases). Trimming stripped 5 bases from V and 3 bases from J, with 12 bases between. CDR1 MDHEN and CDR2 SYDVKM come from the germline V gene. This CDR3 contains 14 residues. Written as DNA, the CDR3 is TGTGCCAGCAGTAGGGGTCGGGTTACAGATACGCAGTATTTT. Amino acids: CASSRGRVTDTQYF. Drawing the rest from reference TRBV28 and TRBJ2-3, the complete variable domain is DVKVTQSSRYLVKRTGEKVFLECVQDMDHENMFWYRQDPGLGLRLIYFSYDVKMKEKGDIPEGYSVSREKKERFSLILESASTNQTSMYLCASSRGRVTDTQYFGPGTRLTVL.

The chain couples TRBV20-1 to TRBJ2-1, with no clear D. Trimming removed 5 bases at V and 7 bases at J, with 9 bases between. CDR3 length equals 11 residues. In germline, CDR1 is DFQATT, CDR2 SNEGSKA (reference sequence). The CDR3 reads CSAFYRNEQFF. The CDR3 coding sequence is TGCAGTGCTTTCTACCGAAATGAGCAGTTCTTC.

The chain joins TRBV12-5 to TRBJ2-2, with TRBD2 matching over 7 bases. J was trimmed by 6 bases and V by 5 bases; bases with no gene match: 3. In germline, CDR1 is LGHNT, CDR2 FRNRAP. The CDR3 length is 13 residues. This chain's CDR3 is CASGPAGPGELFF. CDR3 DNA sequence: TGTGCTAGTGGTCCAGCGGGGCCCGGGGAGCTGTTTTTT.

The genes are TRBV5-1 and TRBJ1-6; 7 bases are shared with TRBD1. Germline V lookup: CDR1 SGHRS, CDR2 YFSETQ. The CDR3 consists of 15 residues. V dropped 0 bases and J dropped 5; count of bases not matched to a gene: 2. DNA of the CDR3: TGCGCCAGCAGCTTGGGACAGGGTAATAATTCACCCCTCCACTTT. It specifies CASSLGQGNNSPLHF.

The chain recombines TRBV5-1 with TRBJ1-2; TRBD1 aligns across 8 bases. The V gene's germline CDR1 is SGHRS and CDR2 YFSETQ. The CDR3 runs 14 residues. V trimming: 4 bases; J trimming: 7 bases; junction bases outside the gene matches: 9. The DNA for the CDR3 is TGCGCCAGCAGCGCGGACAGGGACTTGGGTGGCTACACCTTC. Its translation is CASSADRDLGGYTF.

The V call is TRBV23-1, the J call TRBJ2-7; 9 nucleotides line up with TRBD2. TRBV23-1 is labeled an ORF, and its function is uncertain. This CDR3 is built from 17 residues. The junction had 11 bases not matched to a gene; V was cut back by 1 base and J by 4 bases. The CDR3 nucleotides are TGCGCCAGCAGTCAATATAGGCTTGGCGCGGGAGGGTACGAGCAGTACTTC. Encoded protein: CASSQYRLGAGGYEQYF.